These 8 T cell receptor beta chains share one sample of origin, sequenced in a study of shared clonotypes between healthy human individuals. The method was immunoSEQ multiplex PCR; TCRdb's version includes in-frame clones alone and lacks a portion of them. The sample consists of 950,000 to 1,300,000 clones, about three quarters of them appearing once. What was sequenced was memory CD4+ T cells sorted from blood. Subset: CD45RA-negative fraction. These receptors were collected from a man between 18 and 29 years old in good health.

The rearrangement joins TRBV6-5 to TRBJ2-7; D might be TRBD1 or TRBD2, each matching 5 bases. V was shortened by 3 bases and J by 2 bases, with 14 bases between the two germline ends. This CDR3 has 15 amino acids. Per germline, CDR1 MNHEY and CDR2 SVGAGI. The CDR3 coding sequence is TGTGCCAGCAGTTATTCTAGCTGGGACCCCTACGAGCAGTACTTC. Translated, it gives CASSYSSWDPYEQYF.

This rearrangement joins TRBV30 to TRBJ2-1; D possibly corresponds to TRBD2 (6 bases). Germline V gene sequence: CDR1 GTSNPN, CDR2 SVGIG (reference sequence). The V end lost 3 bases, the J end lost 6 bases, and 9 bases lay between the germline ends. The CDR3 covers 12 residues. CDR3 region: CAWRSGGNEQFF. CDR3 nucleotide sequence: TGTGCCTGGAGGTCCGGGGGCAATGAGCAGTTCTTC.

The chain uses TRBV5-4 and TRBJ2-3; TRBD2 matches at 8 bases. In germline, CDR1 is SGHNT, CDR2 YYREEE (reference sequence). With 5 bases clipped from V and 6 bases from J, the junction kept 5 bases outside the gene matches. This CDR3 spans 13 amino acids. CDR3 nucleotide sequence: TGTGCCAGCAGGGCAGCGGGAGTCGATACGCAGTATTTT. Its translation is CASRAAGVDTQYF.

Concerning this clone itself: This sample also contains other DNA sequences that code for the same CDR3. This rearrangement joins TRBV6-6 to TRBJ2-7; D uncertain. Trimming pared 0 bases from V and 6 bases from J, leaving 6 bases between. Germline loops: CDR1 MNHNY, CDR2 SVGAGI (reference sequence). The CDR3 length is 12 residues. The chain's CDR3 is CASSYSGFEQYF. As DNA, the CDR3 is TGTGCCAGCAGTTACTCGGGTTTCGAGCAGTACTTC.

In regard to this clone: Other DNA sequences within the sample encode an identical CDR3. This rearrangement joins TRBV5-1 to TRBJ2-2; no firm D call. Germline V gives CDR1 SGHRS, CDR2 YFSETQ. V was clipped by 4 bases and J by 3 bases, with 10 bases between them. The CDR3 has 14 amino acids. The CDR3 here is CASSARTDTGELFF. The CDR3 DNA is TGCGCCAGCAGCGCGCGAACGGACACCGGGGAGCTGTTTTTT.

This clone was seen only a few times. The chain uses TRBV4-1 and TRBJ2-2; D unclear. V lost 4 bases, J lost 6 bases, and 9 bases lay in between. The germline CDR1 and CDR2 sequences are MGHRA and YSYEKL. The CDR3 is made up of 13 amino acids. The CDR3: CASSLDLPGELFF. The CDR3 DNA reads as TGCGCCAGCAGCCTTGATTTGCCCGGGGAGCTGTTTTTT.

This sequence joins TRBV27 and TRBJ2-5; D could derive from TRBD1 or TRBD2 (7 bases each). This CDR3 is 16 amino acids long. Trimming stripped 6 bases from V and 0 bases from J, with 17 bases between. Germline lookup yields CDR1 MNHEY and CDR2 SMNVEV (reference sequence). CDR3 sequence (DNA): TGTGCCAGCAGGGGGGCAGGGGGGGGCCACCAAGAGACCCAGTACTTC. Protein: CASRGAGGGHQETQYF.

This chain connects TRBV4-1 to TRBJ2-7, with D possibly being TRBD1 or TRBD2 (5 bases each). The V gene lost 5 bases and the J gene lost 6 bases, with 17 bases spanning the gap. CDR1 and CDR2 (germline): MGHRA, YSYEKL. The CDR3 spans 14 residues. CDR3 nucleotide sequence: TGCGCCAGCAGCAAACGAGAGGGGTTTGGCGAGCAGTACTTC. It is translated as CASSKREGFGEQYF.